This T cell receptor beta chain was documented in a study of cytomegalovirus exposure and HLA in healthy donors. To note about this clone: The antigen is undetermined.

The study ran its PCR with 60 Vbeta and 13 Jbeta primers. The method was immunoSEQ multiplex PCR; TCRdb's version includes in-frame clones alone and lacks a portion of them. Of roughly 150,000 clones listed, about 74% are singletons. From germline, CDR1 is KGHSH and CDR2 LQKENI. The V gene lost 2 bases and the J gene lost 4 bases, with 6 bases spanning the gap. The CDR3 has 13 amino acids. Study-level findings and limits: The study flagged about 150 TCR beta chains as cytomegalovirus-associated. Certain indistinguishable V segments, among them TRBV6-2 and TRBV6-3, were excluded. DRB1 had the most TCR associations and HLA-C the fewest, a later analysis found, with rates varying by HLA locus.

The sequence derives from a male donor in good health and CMV-seronegative. The chain is built from TRBV18 and TRBJ2-1, with D unclear. Sequenced: PBMCs. Here the CDR3 reads CASSPSAYNEQFF. CDR3 sequence (DNA): TGTGCCAGCTCACCAAGCGCTTACAATGAGCAGTTCTTC. Drawing the rest from reference TRBV18 and TRBJ2-1, the complete variable domain is NAGVMQNPRHLVRRRGQEARLRCSPMKGHSHVYWYRQLPEEGLKFMVYLQKENIIDESGMPKERFSAEFPKEGPSILRIQQVVRGDSAAYFCASSPSAYNEQFFGPGTRLTVL.